This is a list of T cell receptor beta chains from one sample in a study of T cell clones after liver transplantation. TCRdb's table, derived via immunoSEQ multiplex PCR, lists solely in-frame clones and lacks some. The repertoire includes some 120,000 clones, just over 90% of them detected once, and 0.8% to 0.9% sits in the top ten. This material consisted of CD4+ T cells from blood, taken 12 months after liver transplant. These receptors all come from a human patient who received a liver transplant. Some of the T cells might come from the graft donor. The CDR3 runs from the conserved cysteine through the conserved F or W. Fields, in order: J gene, V gene, clone size, D gene, CDR3 DNA, CDR3 protein. The D gene is left open where the match is weak. Clone size is not always given. Where it is, it says once, few, many or a class for expanded clones.

j_gene: TRBJ2-7
v_gene: TRBV5-6
abundance: -
d_gene: -
CDR3nt: TGTGCCAGCAGCTCCTCCGGGACGGCCTACTACGAGCAGTACTTC
CDR3aa: CASSSSGTAYYEQYF

j_gene: TRBJ2-7
v_gene: TRBV18
abundance: -
d_gene: TRBD2
CDR3nt: TGTGCCAGCTCACCAGGGGGGCTAGCGGGAGTGTACGAGCAGTACTTC
CDR3aa: CASSPGGLAGVYEQYF

j_gene: TRBJ2-2
v_gene: TRBV9
abundance: -
d_gene: TRBD2
CDR3nt: TGTGCCAGCAGCGTCGGACTAGCGGTGAACGGGGAGCTGTTTTTT
CDR3aa: CASSVGLAVNGELFF

j_gene: TRBJ1-5
v_gene: TRBV5-8
abundance: once
d_gene: TRBD1
CDR3nt: TGTGCCAGCAGCTGGGGACAGGGCTTCAATCAGCCCCAGCATTTT
CDR3aa: CASSWGQGFNQPQHF

j_gene: TRBJ1-4
v_gene: TRBV2
abundance: -
d_gene: -
CDR3nt: TGTGCCAGCAGTGGAAGGGGTGTAGGAGAAAAACTGTTTTTT
CDR3aa: CASSGRGVGEKLFF

j_gene: TRBJ2-7
v_gene: TRBV5-1
abundance: -
d_gene: -
CDR3nt: TGCGCCAGCACCTACCGATCGGAGGGGGACGAGCAGTACTTC
CDR3aa: CASTYRSEGDEQYF

j_gene: TRBJ2-7
v_gene: TRBV28
abundance: -
d_gene: -
CDR3nt: TGTGCCAGCAGCTCTCCGGGGGGCGGATCCTACGAGCAGTACTTC
CDR3aa: CASSSPGGGSYEQYF

j_gene: TRBJ1-2
v_gene: TRBV19
abundance: -
d_gene: -
CDR3nt: TGTGCCAGTAGTGCGACGGCGACACCGAACTATGGCTACACCTTC
CDR3aa: CASSATATPNYGYTF

j_gene: TRBJ2-1
v_gene: TRBV2
abundance: -
d_gene: -
CDR3nt: TGTGCCAGCAGTGGGGACGTAGGTATGGATGAGCAGTTCTTC
CDR3aa: CASSGDVGMDEQFF

j_gene: TRBJ2-1
v_gene: TRBV7-6
abundance: -
d_gene: TRBD2
CDR3nt: TGTGCCAGCAGCCCCTGGTCGGGGCGGGAGGTCAATGAGCAGTTCTTC
CDR3aa: CASSPWSGREVNEQFF

j_gene: TRBJ2-3
v_gene: TRBV4-2
abundance: once
d_gene: TRBD2
CDR3nt: TGTGCCAGCAGCCAAGTGGCCGGGACTAGCGGGAGTACGCAGTATTTT
CDR3aa: CASSQVAGTSGSTQYF

j_gene: TRBJ2-7
v_gene: TRBV27
abundance: -
d_gene: -
CDR3nt: TGTGCCAGCAGGGGGGGCTACGAGCAGTACTTC
CDR3aa: CASRGGYEQYF

j_gene: TRBJ2-5
v_gene: TRBV7-2
abundance: -
d_gene: -
CDR3nt: TGTGCCAGCAGCTTAGGTGGGAGAGGGTTCCAAGAGACCCAGTACTTC
CDR3aa: CASSLGGRGFQETQYF

j_gene: TRBJ1-2
v_gene: TRBV7-9
abundance: -
d_gene: TRBD1
CDR3nt: TGTGCCAGCAGCTTGGGACAGGCGAGTTATGGCTACACCTTC
CDR3aa: CASSLGQASYGYTF

j_gene: TRBJ2-3
v_gene: TRBV5-6
abundance: -
d_gene: TRBD2
CDR3nt: TGTGCCAGCAGCTCCGGGACTAGTTACGGCACAGATACGCAGTATTTT
CDR3aa: CASSSGTSYGTDTQYF

j_gene: TRBJ2-5
v_gene: TRBV5-6
abundance: -
d_gene: -
CDR3nt: TGTGCCAGCAGCTTGGGGACTTCTATACAAGAGACCCAGTACTTC
CDR3aa: CASSLGTSIQETQYF

j_gene: TRBJ2-2
v_gene: TRBV5-1
abundance: -
d_gene: TRBD2
CDR3nt: TGCGCCAGCAGCTTGGTCCTGGGCGGGGGACCCGGGGAGCTGTTTTTT
CDR3aa: CASSLVLGGGPGELFF

j_gene: TRBJ2-5
v_gene: TRBV11-2
abundance: -
d_gene: -
CDR3nt: TGTGCCAGCAGCCGATCCACGGTGGGAGAGACCCAGTACTTC
CDR3aa: CASSRSTVGETQYF

j_gene: TRBJ2-1
v_gene: TRBV9
abundance: -
d_gene: TRBD1
CDR3nt: TGTGCCAGCAGCGAGACTACGGGACAGGGGGCGCGAGGTGAGCAGTTCTTC
CDR3aa: CASSETTGQGARGEQFF

j_gene: TRBJ1-1
v_gene: TRBV27
abundance: -
d_gene: -
CDR3nt: TGTGCCAGCAGCCGCCGCAGGGAGAACACTGAAGCTTTCTTT
CDR3aa: CASSRRRENTEAFF

j_gene: TRBJ2-5
v_gene: TRBV12-5
abundance: -
d_gene: TRBD2
CDR3nt: TGTGCTAGTGGTTTGGGAGGGACTAGCGGGACCCAAGAGACCCAGTACTTC
CDR3aa: CASGLGGTSGTQETQYF

j_gene: TRBJ2-3
v_gene: TRBV7-3
abundance: -
d_gene: TRBD1
CDR3nt: TGTGCCAGCAGCTTAAGGACAGGGGGCACAGATACGCAGTATTTT
CDR3aa: CASSLRTGGTDTQYF

j_gene: TRBJ2-5
v_gene: TRBV7-8
abundance: -
d_gene: -
CDR3nt: TGTGCCAGCAGCTTAATGTGGGGGGGCGTGGAGACCCAGTACTTC
CDR3aa: CASSLMWGGVETQYF

j_gene: TRBJ1-1
v_gene: TRBV9
abundance: -
d_gene: TRBD1
CDR3nt: TGTGCCAGCAGCGTAGGGGAACCGGGACAGGGGAACACTGAAGCTTTCTTT
CDR3aa: CASSVGEPGQGNTEAFF

j_gene: TRBJ1-4
v_gene: TRBV9
abundance: -
d_gene: TRBD1
CDR3nt: TGTGCCAGCAACCCGGGACAGCGAAATGAAAAACTGTTTTTT
CDR3aa: CASNPGQRNEKLFF

j_gene: TRBJ2-7
v_gene: TRBV6-5
abundance: -
d_gene: -
CDR3nt: TGTGCCAGCAGCAGGCTTAGGGGCTCTTACGAGCAGTACTTC
CDR3aa: CASSRLRGSYEQYF

j_gene: TRBJ1-1
v_gene: TRBV11-1
abundance: -
d_gene: -
CDR3nt: TGTGCCAGCAGTACACAGGGAGAGACTGAAGCTTTCTTT
CDR3aa: CASSTQGETEAFF

j_gene: TRBJ2-7
v_gene: TRBV2
abundance: -
d_gene: TRBD1
CDR3nt: TGTGCCAGCATCCTTGGCAGGGGGCTCGACGAGCAGTACTTC
CDR3aa: CASILGRGLDEQYF

j_gene: TRBJ2-1
v_gene: TRBV30
abundance: once
d_gene: TRBD2
CDR3nt: TGTGCCTGGAGTGTACGGCGGGAGGCCAATGAGCAGTTCTTC
CDR3aa: CAWSVRREANEQFF

j_gene: TRBJ2-7
v_gene: TRBV15
abundance: -
d_gene: TRBD2
CDR3nt: TGTGCCACCAGCAGAGAGGGGGGGTACGAGCAGTACTTC
CDR3aa: CATSREGGYEQYF

j_gene: TRBJ2-1
v_gene: TRBV9
abundance: few
d_gene: TRBD1
CDR3nt: TGTGCCAGCAACACAGGGGGGAGTTCCTACAATGAGCAGTTCTTC
CDR3aa: CASNTGGSSYNEQFF

j_gene: TRBJ2-7
v_gene: TRBV10-2
abundance: -
d_gene: -
CDR3nt: TGCGCCAGCAGACAGGGCCCCTACGAGCAGTACTTC
CDR3aa: CASRQGPYEQYF

j_gene: TRBJ2-1
v_gene: TRBV2
abundance: -
d_gene: -
CDR3nt: TGTGCCAGCCGAGTCGTGGGGGCGGGCCTGGGTTACAATGAGCAGTTCTTC
CDR3aa: CASRVVGAGLGYNEQFF

j_gene: TRBJ2-7
v_gene: TRBV29-1
abundance: -
d_gene: TRBD1
CDR3nt: TGCAGCGTTGAGGGACAGGGGGCGAGAAACGAGCAGTACTTC
CDR3aa: CSVEGQGARNEQYF

j_gene: TRBJ1-5
v_gene: TRBV11-2
abundance: -
d_gene: -
CDR3nt: TGTGCCAGCAGCTTAGTTGAGGGTCAGCCCCAGCATTTT
CDR3aa: CASSLVEGQPQHF

j_gene: TRBJ1-5
v_gene: TRBV28
abundance: -
d_gene: -
CDR3nt: TGTGCCAGCAGTTTACCGGGGGGCAATCAGCCCCAGCATTTT
CDR3aa: CASSLPGGNQPQHF

j_gene: TRBJ2-7
v_gene: TRBV4-3
abundance: -
d_gene: -
CDR3nt: TGCGCCAGCAGCCAAGAAGCCAGGGAGACCTACGAGCAGTACTTC
CDR3aa: CASSQEARETYEQYF

j_gene: TRBJ2-7
v_gene: TRBV7-8
abundance: -
d_gene: TRBD1
CDR3nt: TGTGCCAGCAAAGGGGGGGACAGGGGCTACGAGCAGTACTTC
CDR3aa: CASKGGDRGYEQYF

j_gene: TRBJ1-5
v_gene: TRBV28
abundance: -
d_gene: -
CDR3nt: TGTGCCAGCAGTTTACCGGGCAGAAGCAATCAGCCCCAGCATTTT
CDR3aa: CASSLPGRSNQPQHF

j_gene: TRBJ1-5
v_gene: TRBV10-2
abundance: -
d_gene: -
CDR3nt: TGCGCCAGCAGTGACAGGGGTGGGCAGCCCCAGCATTTT
CDR3aa: CASSDRGGQPQHF

j_gene: TRBJ2-1
v_gene: TRBV7-2
abundance: -
d_gene: TRBD2
CDR3nt: TGTGCCAGCAGCTTTAAGACTAGCGGGAGGGCCGTGGGTAATGAGCAGTTCTTC
CDR3aa: CASSFKTSGRAVGNEQFF

j_gene: TRBJ2-7
v_gene: TRBV10-1
abundance: -
d_gene: -
CDR3nt: TGCGCCACCAGACACGGAGCGGCCGAGAGCTCCTACGAGCAGTACTTC
CDR3aa: CATRHGAAESSYEQYF

j_gene: TRBJ1-1
v_gene: TRBV6-1
abundance: -
d_gene: TRBD1
CDR3nt: TGTGCCAGCACCAAGACAGGGGCATACACTGAAGCTTTCTTT
CDR3aa: CASTKTGAYTEAFF

j_gene: TRBJ2-4
v_gene: TRBV5-6
abundance: -
d_gene: -
CDR3nt: TGTGCCAGCAGCTCCGGGACTCAACCAAGGGCCAAAAACATTCAGTACTTC
CDR3aa: CASSSGTQPRAKNIQYF

j_gene: TRBJ2-1
v_gene: TRBV19
abundance: -
d_gene: -
CDR3nt: TGTGCCAGTACCCATAGCAATGAGCAGTTCTTC
CDR3aa: CASTHSNEQFF

j_gene: TRBJ2-5
v_gene: TRBV7-9
abundance: -
d_gene: TRBD2
CDR3nt: TGTGCCAGCAGATCAATCCTAGCGGGAGAAGAGACCCAGTACTTC
CDR3aa: CASRSILAGEETQYF

j_gene: TRBJ2-7
v_gene: TRBV28
abundance: -
d_gene: TRBD1
CDR3nt: TGTGCCAGCAGGACCGGGGACAGGGTCTACGAGCAGTACTTC
CDR3aa: CASRTGDRVYEQYF